A selection of T cell receptor beta chains follows, all from one sample in a study of shared clonotypes between healthy human individuals. Assay: immunoSEQ multiplex PCR; the TCRdb copy retains only in-frame clones and omits some. Of about 680,000 clones listed, 90% to 95% were seen once; the top ten hold 24%. The sample taken for sequencing was naive CD8+ T cells sorted from blood. The receptors shown here come from a man aged 25 to 45 in good health. The conserved cysteine and the conserved F or W are not part of the CDR3 here. Each record gives: D gene, J gene, clone size, V gene, CDR3 protein. D genes are given only for firm matches. For some rows the clone size is stated as once, few or many, or as a class when expanded; others skip it.

>-|TRBJ2-7|-|TRBV6-1
ASMKQGGWAYEQY
>-|TRBJ2-7|-|TRBV11-2
ASEAPSYEQY
>-|TRBJ1-2|-|TRBV27
ATFQGRDGYT
>TRBD1|TRBJ1-5|-|TRBV2
ASRRTGLQPQH
>TRBD1|TRBJ2-5|-|TRBV28
ASSPDRGQEETQY
>-|TRBJ2-7|once|TRBV7-9
ASSLAGSEQY
>-|TRBJ2-3|once|TRBV6-1
ASSEVIVTDTQY
>-|TRBJ2-3|-|TRBV2
ARHGTSTDTQY
>-|TRBJ2-7|-|TRBV7-9
ASSGEGFGYEQY
>-|TRBJ2-5|-|TRBV25-1
ASSEEAQY
>TRBD2|TRBJ2-7|once|TRBV7-2
ASSSSRGSGRASYEQY
>TRBD2|TRBJ2-1|once|TRBV5-1
ASSLARIGIRTSGSYNEQF
>-|TRBJ1-5|-|TRBV28
ASSLEGSNQPQH
>TRBD2|TRBJ2-5|once|TRBV9
ASSEGLAGVETQY
>TRBD2|TRBJ2-1|few|TRBV7-9
ASSPLTGGDF
>TRBD1|TRBJ2-7|-|TRBV28
ASSLPTGTGFNEQY
>-|TRBJ2-5|-|TRBV6-5
ASSEGGTQY